This T cell receptor (beta chain) was recorded in a study of T cells in Graves' hyperthyroidism and ophthalmopathy. Study background: Before any treatment, at initial diagnosis, peripheral blood was collected.

What was amplified from RNA transcripts were TCR beta CDR3 regions. With the HTBI primer set, the TCR CDR3 went through a first round of RT-PCR. MiXCR, applied by TCRdb to the multiplex PCR reads, yields one record per CDR3 protein. The data contain over 250,000 distinct CDR3 sequences, approximately 15% of them singletons. The V end lost 2 bases, the J end lost 0 bases, and 4 bases lay between the germline ends. The CDR3 covers 14 residues. CDR1 and CDR2 from the germline V gene are LNHDA and SQIVND (reference sequence). This clonotype has a count of ten or more. The rearrangement uses TRBV19 and TRBJ1-4; D gene ambiguous. Sequencing was carried out using blood. This clonotype was obtained from a woman in her forties with Graves' ophthalmopathy. Here the CDR3 reads CASSISATNEKLFF. CDR3 in DNA: TGTGCCAGTAGTATATCTGCAACTAATGAAAAACTGTTTTTT.